These 2 T cell receptor beta chains were all obtained from the same sample, sequenced in a study of blood T cells in healthy people across ages. Sample-barcoded 5' priming and a J-beta primer mix drove a second PCR of about 6 to 12 cycles. TCRdb redid the calling of the 5' RACE reads with MiXCR, one entry per CDR3 protein. The sample yields around 800,000 distinct CDR3 sequences, 40% to 50% seen once. The sample consisted of blood. The receptors here all came from a man between 60 and 75 years old in good health.

This clonotype was picked up a small number of times. The V and J genes are TRBV20-1 and TRBJ2-3; the D gene could be TRBD1 or TRBD2 (5 bases each). V lost 3 bases and J lost 2, with 18 bases in between. CDR3 size: 16 residues. Germline V gene lookup returns CDR1 DFQATT and CDR2 SNEGSKA (reference sequence). The CDR3 spells CSASGGAGVFTDTQYF. DNA for the CDR3: TGCAGTGCTAGTGGTGGGGCGGGCGTCTTCACAGATACGCAGTATTTT.

Comments on this clonotype: An end of the junction does not agree with germline; a read error may underlie this. The chain couples TRBV7-2 to TRBJ1-1; 8 positions agree with TRBD1. This CDR3 comprises 15 residues. Germline CDR1 is SGHTA and CDR2 is FQGNSA. The CDR3 reads CAISFRDRLNTEAFF. CDR3 nucleotide sequence: TGTGCCATCAGCTTCCGGGACAGGCTGAACACTGAAGCTTTCTTT.